This T cell receptor beta chain was recovered during a study of CD8 T cells in Susac syndrome. About the research overall: Of the sequenced Susac syndrome patients, 5 or 6 had active disease and fewer than ten were in remission.

The germline CDR1 and CDR2 sequences are PRHDT and FYEKMQ (reference sequence). CDR3 length: 16 amino acids. The V end was cut by 3 bases, the J end by 0 bases, with 11 bases between. Study-level results: CD8+ clonal expansion in Susac peaked in TEMRA cells and active patients.

Random-hexamer reverse transcription was applied to about 0.45 to 1 ug RNA. TCRdb reanalysed the immunoSEQ multiplex PCR reads using MiXCR and keeps one entry per CDR3 protein. The data hold some 110,000 distinct CDR3 sequences, with around 94% observed a single time. Comment on this clonotype: Antigen unknown.

TCR beta was sequenced from blood CD8+ and CD4+ T cells. This TCR was sampled from a human donor with Susac syndrome. The rearrangement uses TRBV13 and TRBJ2-2; D is possibly TRBD1 (6 bases). Source material: CD8+ T cells from PBMCs. The chain's CDR3 is CASSFDGGPNTGELFF. In nucleotides, the CDR3 is TGTGCCAGCAGCTTCGATGGGGGCCCGAACACCGGGGAGCTGTTTTTT. Full variable domain (missing parts from reference TRBV13 and TRBJ2-2): AAGVIQSPRHLIKEKRETATLKCYPIPRHDTVYWYQQGPGQDPQFLISFYEKMQSDKGSIPDRFSAQQFSDYHSELNMSSLELGDSALYFCASSFDGGPNTGELFFGEGSRLTVL.